This T cell receptor (beta chain) was captured in a study of T cells in localized non-small cell lung cancer. Germline V gene sequence: CDR1 LNHDA, CDR2 SQIVND (reference sequence). Trimming at V came to 5 bases and at J to 8 bases, leaving 5 bases not matched to a gene. The CDR3 runs to 12 residues. This clone appeared a few times. Only in-frame clones appear in the TCRdb table, and some are missing; sequencing was by immunoSEQ multiplex PCR. The sample contains some 56,000 clones, approximately 90% of which appear only once. The TCR originated in a woman aged 40 to 75 with stage I lung adenocarcinoma. Sample: peripheral blood, taken before any cancer treatment. The chain recombines TRBV19 with TRBJ1-2; 7 bases align to TRBD1. The DNA of the CDR3 is TGTGCCAGTAGTCCTGACAGGGTCGGCTACACCTTC. Translation gives CASSPDRVGYTF.